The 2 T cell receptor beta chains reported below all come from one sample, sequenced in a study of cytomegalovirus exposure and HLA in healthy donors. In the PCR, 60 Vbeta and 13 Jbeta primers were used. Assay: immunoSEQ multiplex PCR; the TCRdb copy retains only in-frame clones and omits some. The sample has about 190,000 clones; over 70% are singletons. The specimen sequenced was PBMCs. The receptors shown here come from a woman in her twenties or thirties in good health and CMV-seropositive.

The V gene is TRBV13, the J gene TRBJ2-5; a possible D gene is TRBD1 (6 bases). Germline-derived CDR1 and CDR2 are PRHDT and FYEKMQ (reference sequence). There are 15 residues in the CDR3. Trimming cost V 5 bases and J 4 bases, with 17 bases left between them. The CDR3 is CASSRQAPRRETQYF. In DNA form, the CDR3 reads TGTGCCAGCAGCCGACAGGCCCCGAGGAGAGAGACCCAGTACTTC.

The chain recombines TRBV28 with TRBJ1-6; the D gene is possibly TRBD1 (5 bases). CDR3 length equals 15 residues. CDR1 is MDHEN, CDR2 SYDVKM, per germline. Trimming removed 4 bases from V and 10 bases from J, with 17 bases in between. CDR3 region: CASSSPGFTSSPLHF. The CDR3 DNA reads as TGTGCCAGCAGTTCACCAGGGTTTACCAGCTCACCCCTCCACTTT.